The 17 T cell receptor beta chains below were found in one sample sequenced in a study of graft-versus-host responses after intestinal transplantation. Data came from immunoSEQ multiplex PCR; TCRdb stores just in-frame clones and leaves some out. The sample has under 150,000 clones, 85% to 95% seen once. These receptors are not linked to any known antigen. The sample consisted of unstimulated CD4+ T cells sorted from spleen or lymph node cells, taken before intestinal transplant. These TCRs come from a human donor who received an intestinal transplant.

The chain recombines TRBV7-9 with TRBJ1-2; D is perhaps TRBD1 (5 bases). V shed 10 bases and J shed 7 bases, with 25 bases lying between them. The germline V gene has CDR1 SEHNR and CDR2 FQNEAQ (reference sequence). This CDR3 is built from 15 residues. In nucleotides, the CDR3 is TGTGCCACCTCACACCCGGGACCCCTAATTAGTGGCTACACCTTC. Translation gives CATSHPGPLISGYTF.

J is TRBJ1-6 and V is TRBV18; the D is unclear. CDR1 is KGHSH and CDR2 is LQKENI in the germline V gene. Trimming left V 8 bases short and J 6 bases short, with 8 bases between. The CDR3 is 12 amino acids. This CDR3 is CASRVSNSPLHF. In nucleotides, the CDR3 is TGTGCCAGCAGGGTTTCTAATTCACCCCTCCACTTT. The variable domain in full, completed from reference TRBV18 and TRBJ1-6, reads NAGVMQNPRHLVRRRGQEARLRCSPMKGHSHVYWYRQLPEEGLKFMVYLQKENIIDESGMPKERFSAEFPKEGPSILRIQQVVRGDSAAYFCASRVSNSPLHFGNGTRLTVT.

The chain links TRBV11-2 to TRBJ2-5; perhaps TRBD1 as D (6 bases). The J call may be in error: the DNA end matches TRBJ2-7 better. The CDR3 extends over 14 amino acids. The germline V gene encodes CDR1 SGHAT and CDR2 FQNNGV. CDR3 protein: CASSSGDNPYEQYF. The CDR3, as DNA: TGTGCCAGCAGCTCCGGGGACAATCCCTACGAGCAGTACTTC.

The chain links TRBV25-1 to TRBJ1-2; no definite D call. CDR1 is MGHDK, CDR2 SYGVNS, per germline. The CDR3 loop spans 16 amino acids. Trimming pared 1 base from V and 4 bases from J, leaving 16 bases between. CDR3 residues: CASSEWEASLAYGYTF. The CDR3 coding sequence is TGTGCCAGCAGTGAATGGGAAGCAAGTCTAGCCTATGGCTACACCTTC.

This clone was counted once. The chain employs TRBV6-1 and TRBJ1-3; D is unresolved. The V end lost 9 bases, the J end lost 0 bases, and 12 bases lay between the germline ends. The CDR3 has 14 residues. Germline-derived CDR1 and CDR2 are MNHNS and SASEGT. CDR3 nucleotides: TGTGCCAGTTTCGGCGGAAGCTCTGGAAACACCATATATTTT. Its translation is CASFGGSSGNTIYF.

This clone appeared a single time. This chain connects TRBV18 to TRBJ1-2, with a weak D call TRBD1 (5 bases). CDR3 length: 14 residues. CDR1 and CDR2 from the germline V gene are KGHSH and LQKENI. V lost 6 bases, J lost 4 bases, and 15 bases lay in between. The CDR3 sequence: CASSQDRQTYGYTF. The CDR3 nucleotides read TGTGCCAGCTCGCAGGACCGACAGACCTATGGCTACACCTTC. The whole variable domain, remainder taken from reference TRBV18 and TRBJ1-2, is NAGVMQNPRHLVRRRGQEARLRCSPMKGHSHVYWYRQLPEEGLKFMVYLQKENIIDESGMPKERFSAEFPKEGPSILRIQQVVRGDSAAYFCASSQDRQTYGYTFGSGTRLTVV.

The chain carries TRBV18 and TRBJ1-2, with 7 positions matching TRBD1. Trimming removed 3 bases from V and 6 bases from J; junction bases left unmatched: 4. The CDR3 sequence is 13 residues long. The germline gives CDR1 KGHSH, CDR2 LQKENI. The CDR3 DNA is TGTGCCAGCTCACCCCCGACAGGGAATGGCTACACCTTC. Translated, it gives CASSPPTGNGYTF.

This chain links TRBV6-5 with TRBJ1-4; a weak D match, TRBD1 (6 bases). The germline V gene encodes CDR1 MNHEY and CDR2 SVGAGI. Trimming removed 4 bases from V and 4 bases from J, with 16 bases in between. This CDR3 contains 16 residues. CDR3 nucleotide sequence: TGTGCCAGCAGTTCCTCCGGCACAGGGCGTAATGAAAAACTGTTTTTT. Protein: CASSSSGTGRNEKLFF.

The CDR3 protein is CASSVPSAGMFF. The DNA of the CDR3 is TGTGCCAGCAGTGTCCCGTCGGCAGGGATGTTCTTC. The chain combines TRBV25-1 with TRBJ2-1, with a weak D call TRBD1 (5 bases). Germline V gene lookup returns CDR1 MGHDK and CDR2 SYGVNS. The CDR3 contains 12 residues. V was pared by 4 bases and J by 15 bases, with 16 bases between.

This clone has a single count. The chain links TRBV6-5 to TRBJ1-2; D gene uncertain. In germline, CDR1 is MNHEY, CDR2 SVGAGI. V was clipped by 5 bases and J by 4 bases, with 17 bases between them. CDR3 size: 15 residues. CDR3 coding DNA: TGTGCCAGCAGTCCCCGTGGGAGCCTTGGCTATGGCTACACCTTC. This encodes CASSPRGSLGYGYTF.

The V and J genes are TRBV5-1 and TRBJ1-2, with 12 bases lining up with TRBD1. Germline assignment: CDR1 SGHRS and CDR2 YFSETQ. The ends lost 7 bases at V and 8 bases at J; junction bases unmatched: 15. This CDR3 contains 16 residues. The DNA for the CDR3 is TGCGCCAGCGCCGGGACAGGGGGCTTCGCCGCGAGAGGCTACACCTTC. It specifies CASAGTGGFAARGYTF.

The V gene is TRBV27, the J gene TRBJ1-6; the match to TRBD1 covers 7 bases. V was clipped by 3 bases and J by 7 bases; unmatched bases: 6. This CDR3 has 15 amino acids. Germline lookup yields CDR1 MNHEY and CDR2 SMNVEV (reference sequence). CDR3 DNA: TGTGCCAGCAGTTTGAGATTAGGGGGCAATTCACCCCTCCACTTT. Protein sequence: CASSLRLGGNSPLHF.

The chain carries TRBV6-5 and TRBJ1-4; 8 nucleotides line up with TRBD1. This CDR3 region has 13 residues. Looked up from germline, CDR1 is MNHEY and CDR2 is SVGAGI. After removal of 8 bases from V and 4 bases from J, the junction contained 3 bases not matched to a gene. CDR3 bases: TGTGCCAGCCCCGGGACAGGTAATGAAAAACTGTTTTTT. Translated, it gives CASPGTGNEKLFF.

The chain employs TRBV5-1 and TRBJ1-2; TRBD1 might be the D (5 bases). This CDR3 is 15 amino acids long. V shed 0 bases and J shed 5 bases, with 14 bases lying between them. Germline values: CDR1 SGHRS, CDR2 YFSETQ. As DNA, the CDR3 is TGCGCCAGCAGCTTGGATCTGGGAGGGGCGTATGGCTACACCTTC. Translating gives CASSLDLGGAYGYTF. Full variable domain (outside the CDR3, taken from reference TRBV5-1 and TRBJ1-2): KAGVTQTPRYLIKTRGQQVTLSCSPISGHRSVSWYQQTPGQGLQFLFEYFSETQRNKGNFPGRFSGRQFSNSRSEMNVSTLELGDSALYLCASSLDLGGAYGYTFGSGTRLTVV.

The chain is built from TRBV10-3 and TRBJ2-6; D remains ambiguous. CDR1 and CDR2 (germline): ENHRY, SYGVKD. V gave up 2 bases and J gave up 3 bases, with 14 bases separating them. The CDR3 contains 17 residues. The CDR3 sequence is CAISEGLVVSGANVLTF. DNA for the CDR3: TGTGCCATCAGTGAGGGATTGGTGGTTAGTGGGGCCAACGTCCTGACTTTC.

The chain links TRBV6-1 to TRBJ1-3; no clear D. This CDR3 spans 14 amino acids. V dropped 5 bases and J dropped 0 bases, with 8 bases sitting between them. Germline V CDR1 and CDR2: MNHNS, SASEGT. CDR3 region: CASSSRVSGNTIYF. As DNA, the CDR3 is TGTGCCAGCAGTTCCCGCGTCTCTGGAAACACCATATATTTT.

The chain links TRBV27 to TRBJ2-7; a possible D gene is TRBD1 (7 bases). CDR3 length: 14 residues. The V end was cut by 3 bases, the J end by 7 bases, with 16 bases between. CDR1 is MNHEY and CDR2 is SMNVEV in the germline V gene (reference sequence). Here the CDR3 DNA reads TGTGCCAGCAGTTTGGAGGCAGGGGGGTGGGAGCAGTACTTC. This gives the protein CASSLEAGGWEQYF.